The clone carrying this T cell receptor beta chain was counted a few times. The antigen remains undetermined. The primer mix had 60 Vbeta and 13 Jbeta primers. Assay used: immunoSEQ multiplex PCR; TCRdb lists only in-frame clones, some missing. The table includes roughly 250,000 clones, just over 70% detected once. From germline, CDR1 is MRHNA and CDR2 SNTAGT. CDR3 length equals 15 residues. J gave up 3 bases and V 5 bases, and 2 bases lay outside the gene matches. This record belongs to a study of cytomegalovirus exposure and HLA in healthy donors. Regarding the study as a whole: Most TCR sequences were seen very rarely across donors, but some public TCRs occurred in many. Later genetic work tied a missense DCLRE1C variant to beta-chain V and J trimming. Cytomegalovirus-associated TCR beta chains were listed, numbering more than 150. In a later analysis, productive TCRs from donors in an Asian-associated ancestry cluster reportedly carried fewer N-insertions than the cohort mean.

This chain uses TRBV6-4 with TRBJ2-5; 14 bases line up with TRBD2. The TCR sequence derives from a female donor in good health and CMV-seronegative. Sequenced material: PBMCs. The DNA for the CDR3 is TGTGCCAGCAGTCCGGGACTAGCGGGAGAAGAGACCCAGTACTTC. Its protein is CASSPGLAGEETQYF.